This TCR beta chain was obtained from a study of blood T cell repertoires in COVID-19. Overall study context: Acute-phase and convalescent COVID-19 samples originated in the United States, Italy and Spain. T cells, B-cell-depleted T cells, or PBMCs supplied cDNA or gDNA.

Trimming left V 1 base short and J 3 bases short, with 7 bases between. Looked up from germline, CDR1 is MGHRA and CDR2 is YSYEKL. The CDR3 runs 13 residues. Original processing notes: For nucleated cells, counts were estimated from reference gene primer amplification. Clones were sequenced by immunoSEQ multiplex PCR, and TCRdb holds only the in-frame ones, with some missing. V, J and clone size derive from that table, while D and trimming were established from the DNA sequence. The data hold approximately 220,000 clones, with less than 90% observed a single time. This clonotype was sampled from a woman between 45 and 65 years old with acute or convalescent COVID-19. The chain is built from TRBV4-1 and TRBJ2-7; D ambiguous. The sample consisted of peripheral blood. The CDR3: CASSQGLFYEQYF. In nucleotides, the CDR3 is TGCGCCAGCAGCCAAGGACTCTTCTACGAGCAGTACTTC.